This T cell receptor beta chain was recorded in a study of T cell responses to AZD1222 COVID-19 vaccine. This clone was found a few times. Some second doses came at about 4 weeks and others at about 12 weeks; these were pooled. Data came from immunoSEQ multiplex PCR; TCRdb stores just in-frame clones and leaves some out. The sample holds about 120,000 clones, 70% to 90% seen once. The TCR was taken from an adult who received the AZD1222 COVID-19 vaccine. The sequencing here drew on peripheral blood, taken 28 days after the second AZD1222 dose.

In DNA form, the CDR3 reads TGTGCCAGCTCACCAGGGGAGAACTCCTATAATTCACCCCTCCACTTT. Protein product: CASSPGENSYNSPLHF. The chain has TRBV18 and TRBJ1-6; D gene unclear. V was shortened by 2 bases and J by 0 bases, with 8 bases between the two germline ends. The CDR3 consists of 16 residues. Germline loops: CDR1 KGHSH, CDR2 LQKENI.